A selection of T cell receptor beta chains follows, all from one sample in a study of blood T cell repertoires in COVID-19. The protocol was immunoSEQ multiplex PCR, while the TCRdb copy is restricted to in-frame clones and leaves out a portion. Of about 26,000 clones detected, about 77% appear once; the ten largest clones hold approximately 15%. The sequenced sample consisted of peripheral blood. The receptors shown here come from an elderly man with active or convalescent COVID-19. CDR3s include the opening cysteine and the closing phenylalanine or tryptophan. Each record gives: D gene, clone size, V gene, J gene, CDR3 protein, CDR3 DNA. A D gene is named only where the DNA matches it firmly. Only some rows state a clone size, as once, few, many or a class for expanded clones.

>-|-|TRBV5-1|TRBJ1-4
CASSFTVNEKLFF
TGCGCCAGCAGCTTTACAGTTAATGAAAAACTGTTTTTT
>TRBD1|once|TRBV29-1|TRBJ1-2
CSVERTGGNYGYTF
TGCAGCGTTGAAAGGACAGGGGGTAACTATGGCTACACCTTC
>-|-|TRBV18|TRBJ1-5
CASSSPGAGGQPQHF
TGTGCCAGCTCCTCCCCAGGGGCGGGGGGTCAGCCCCAGCATTTT
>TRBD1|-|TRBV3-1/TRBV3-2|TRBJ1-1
CASSQGPPGTGAFF
TGTGCCAGCAGCCAAGGCCCCCCCGGGACAGGAGCTTTCTTT
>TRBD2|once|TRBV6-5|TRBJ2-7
CARNLSGGSYEQYF
TGTGCCAGAAACCTTAGCGGGGGGTCCTACGAGCAGTACTTC
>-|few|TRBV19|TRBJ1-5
CASMTGDQGQPQHF
TGTGCCAGTATGACGGGGGATCAGGGTCAGCCCCAGCATTTT
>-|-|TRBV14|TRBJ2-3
CASSQGSESTDTQYF
TGTGCCAGCAGCCAGGGGAGCGAATCCACAGATACGCAGTATTTT
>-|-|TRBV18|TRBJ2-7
CASSRDPGGHYEQYF
TGTGCCAGCTCACGGGACCCTGGGGGACACTACGAGCAGTACTTC
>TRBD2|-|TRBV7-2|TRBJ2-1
CASSPPGGENNEQFF
TGTGCCAGCAGCCCCCCCGGGGGGGAGAACAATGAGCAGTTCTTC
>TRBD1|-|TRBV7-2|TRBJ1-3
CASSQGTVSGNTIYF
TGTGCCAGCAGCCAAGGGACAGTCTCTGGAAACACCATATATTTT
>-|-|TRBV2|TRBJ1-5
CASSVGQGSQPQHF
TGTGCCAGCAGTGTTGGCCAGGGGAGTCAGCCCCAGCATTTT
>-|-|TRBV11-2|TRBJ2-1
CASSYLNEQFF
TGTGCCAGCAGCTATCTAAATGAGCAGTTCTTC
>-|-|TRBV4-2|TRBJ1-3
CASSLSGSGNTIYF
TGTGCCAGCAGCCTTAGCGGATCTGGAAACACCATATATTTT
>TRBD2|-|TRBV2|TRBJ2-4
CASRDSGRQTAYF
TGTGCCAGCAGGGATAGCGGGAGGCAAACTGCTTACTTC
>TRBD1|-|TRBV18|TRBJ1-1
CASSPAQGASEAFF
TGTGCCAGCTCACCGGCGCAGGGGGCTTCTGAAGCTTTCTTT
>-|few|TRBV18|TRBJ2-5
CASSNQVSKETQYF
TGTGCCAGCTCAAACCAGGTGTCGAAAGAGACCCAGTACTTC
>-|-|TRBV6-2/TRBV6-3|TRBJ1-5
CASSYTRGVSNQPQHF
TGTGCCAGCAGTTACACCCGCGGTGTTAGCAATCAGCCCCAGCATTTT
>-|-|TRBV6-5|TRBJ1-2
CASKDSVDYGYTF
TGTGCCAGCAAGGACAGCGTAGACTATGGCTACACCTTC
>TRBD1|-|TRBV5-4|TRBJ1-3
CASSSEGAPGNTIYF
TGTGCCAGCAGCTCGGAGGGGGCCCCTGGAAACACCATATATTTT
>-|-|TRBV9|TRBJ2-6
CASSAQGSGANVLTF
TGTGCCAGCAGCGCGCAGGGCTCTGGGGCCAACGTCCTGACTTTC
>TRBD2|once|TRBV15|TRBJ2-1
CATSRFRWGTNPDEQFF
TGTGCCACCAGCAGATTCCGGTGGGGGACTAACCCTGATGAGCAGTTCTTC
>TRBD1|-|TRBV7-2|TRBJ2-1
CASTMGTGVYNEQFF
TGTGCCAGCACAATGGGGACAGGGGTCTACAATGAGCAGTTCTTC
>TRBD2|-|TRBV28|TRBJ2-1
CASLRAGGNNEQFF
TGTGCCAGTTTACGAGCGGGAGGGAACAATGAGCAGTTCTTC
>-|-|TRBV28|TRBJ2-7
CASSSPLGFGSYEQYF
TGTGCCAGCAGTTCCCCACTAGGATTTGGCTCCTACGAGCAGTACTTC
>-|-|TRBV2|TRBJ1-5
CASSESGGNQPQHF
TGTGCCAGCAGTGAATCAGGGGGCAATCAGCCCCAGCATTTT
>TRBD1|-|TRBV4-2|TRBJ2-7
CASSQEVGTGGAGQYF
TGTGCCAGCAGCCAAGAGGTTGGGACAGGGGGCGCCGGGCAGTACTTC
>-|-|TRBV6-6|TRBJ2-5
CASSYYREQETQYF
TGTGCCAGCAGTTACTACAGGGAACAAGAGACCCAGTACTTC
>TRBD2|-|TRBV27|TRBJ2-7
CASSHTSGRAYEQYF
TGTGCCAGCAGTCATACTAGCGGGAGGGCCTACGAGCAGTACTTC
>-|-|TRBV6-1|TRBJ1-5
CASSDLGESQHF
TGTGCCAGCAGTGATTTAGGGGAATCCCAGCATTTT
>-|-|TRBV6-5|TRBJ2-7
CASSREFSYEQYF
TGTGCCAGCAGTAGGGAGTTCTCCTACGAGCAGTACTTC
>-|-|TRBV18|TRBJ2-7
CASSRRRGVYEQYF
TGTGCCAGCTCACGGCGCAGGGGGGTCTACGAGCAGTACTTC
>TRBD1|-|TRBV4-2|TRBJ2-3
CASSRSGQGVDTQYF
TGTGCCAGCAGCCGATCCGGACAGGGGGTGGATACGCAGTATTTT
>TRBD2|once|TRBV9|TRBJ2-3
CASSVGLAGGPADTQYF
TGTGCCAGCAGCGTAGGTCTGGCGGGGGGGCCAGCAGATACGCAGTATTTT
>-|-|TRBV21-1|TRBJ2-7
CASSKTGGLGSYEQYF
TGTGCCAGCAGCAAAACAGGGGGCCTAGGATCCTACGAGCAGTACTTC
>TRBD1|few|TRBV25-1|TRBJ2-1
CASSVTGRNEQFF
TGTGCCAGCAGTGTGACAGGGCGGAATGAGCAGTTCTTC
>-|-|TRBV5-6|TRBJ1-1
CASSLRRRENTEAFF
TGTGCCAGCAGCTTACGACGGAGAGAGAACACTGAAGCTTTCTTT
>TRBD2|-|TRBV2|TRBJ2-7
CASRATSGRTYEQYF
TGTGCCAGCAGAGCGACTAGCGGGAGAACCTACGAGCAGTACTTC
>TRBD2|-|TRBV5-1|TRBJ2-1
CASSLEGLANNEQFF
TGCGCCAGCAGCTTGGAGGGACTAGCGAACAATGAGCAGTTCTTC
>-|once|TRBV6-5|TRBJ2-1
CASKLVNEQFF
TGTGCCAGCAAACTAGTTAATGAGCAGTTCTTC
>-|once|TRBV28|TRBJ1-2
CASSPRGEANYGYTF
TGTGCCAGCAGTCCACGGGGGGAAGCTAACTATGGCTACACCTTC
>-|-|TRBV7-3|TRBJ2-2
CASSLNSQGVGELFF
TGTGCCAGCAGCTTAAATAGTCAGGGTGTCGGGGAGCTGTTTTTT
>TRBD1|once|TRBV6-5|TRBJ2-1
CASSTGGGEQFF
TGTGCCAGCAGTACAGGGGGCGGGGAGCAGTTCTTC
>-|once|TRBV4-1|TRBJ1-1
CASSPSRTGPNTEAFF
TGCGCCAGCAGCCCCTCCCGTACAGGGCCCAACACTGAAGCTTTCTTT
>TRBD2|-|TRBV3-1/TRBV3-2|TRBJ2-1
CASSIGLALLSYNEQFF
TGTGCCAGCAGTATTGGACTAGCCCTACTCTCCTACAATGAGCAGTTCTTC
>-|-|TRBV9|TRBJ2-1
CASSVAGEIVNEQFF
TGTGCCAGCAGCGTAGCAGGGGAAATTGTTAATGAGCAGTTCTTC
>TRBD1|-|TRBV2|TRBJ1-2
CASSVGQAQGYTF
TGTGCCAGCAGTGTCGGACAGGCACAGGGCTACACCTTC
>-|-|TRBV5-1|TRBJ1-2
CARSPGGGTYGYTF
TGCGCCCGCAGCCCGGGGGGGGGCACCTATGGCTACACCTTC
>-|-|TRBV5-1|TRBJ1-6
CASSLSGNSPLHF
TGCGCCAGCAGCTTGTCAGGAAATTCACCCCTCCACTTT
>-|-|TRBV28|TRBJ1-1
CASSSGRAEAFF
TGTGCCAGCAGTTCAGGCAGGGCTGAAGCTTTCTTT
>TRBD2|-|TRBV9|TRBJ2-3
CASSTYTTSGGWTDTQYF
TGTGCCAGCAGCACATACACGACTAGCGGGGGGTGGACAGATACGCAGTATTTT
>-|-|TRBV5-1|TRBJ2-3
CASSLALAIVNTQYF
TGCGCCAGCAGCTTGGCACTAGCAATTGTAAATACGCAGTATTTT
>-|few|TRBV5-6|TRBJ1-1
CASSFSTEAFF
TGTGCCAGCAGCTTTTCTACTGAAGCTTTCTTT